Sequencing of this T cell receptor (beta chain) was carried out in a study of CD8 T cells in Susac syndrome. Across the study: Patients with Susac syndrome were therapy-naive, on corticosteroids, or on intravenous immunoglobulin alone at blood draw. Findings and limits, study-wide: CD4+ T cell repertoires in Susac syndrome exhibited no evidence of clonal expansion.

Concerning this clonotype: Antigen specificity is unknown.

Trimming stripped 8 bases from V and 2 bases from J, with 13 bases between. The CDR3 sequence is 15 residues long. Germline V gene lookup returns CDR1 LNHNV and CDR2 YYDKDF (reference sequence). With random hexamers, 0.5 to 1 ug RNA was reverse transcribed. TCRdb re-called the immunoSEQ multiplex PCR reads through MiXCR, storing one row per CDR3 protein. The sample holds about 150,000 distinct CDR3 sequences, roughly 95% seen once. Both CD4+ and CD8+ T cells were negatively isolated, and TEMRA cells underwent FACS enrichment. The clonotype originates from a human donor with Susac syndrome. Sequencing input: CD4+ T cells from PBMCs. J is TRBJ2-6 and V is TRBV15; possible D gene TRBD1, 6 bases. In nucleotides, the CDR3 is TGTGCCACCGTAGCAGGGGTAGCTGGGGCCAACGTCCTGACTTTC. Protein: CATVAGVAGANVLTF.